Listed below are T cell receptor beta chains from one sample, sequenced in a study of CD8 T cells in ankylosing spondylitis. TCRdb recomputed calls from the 5' RACE reads with MiXCR, one row per CDR3 protein. Here the sample spans around 490,000 distinct CDR3 sequences, 5.3% being singletons. Material for sequencing was blood, either unsorted or a sorted T cell fraction (not recorded which). The receptors were gathered from a male donor with ankylosing spondylitis. CDR3s include the opening cysteine and the closing phenylalanine or tryptophan. The order of the fields is clone size, V gene, J gene, D gene, CDR3 protein, CDR3 DNA. The D gene is left open where the match is weak. Some rows have no size entry. The others give once, few or many, or a class for an expanded clone.

>many|TRBV3-1|TRBJ1-1|TRBD1
CATRQGAFEAEAFF
TGTGCCACCAGACAGGGGGCTTTTGAAGCTGAAGCTTTCTTT
>many|TRBV7-8|TRBJ2-1|TRBD2
CASSTGPSGRRYNEQFF
TGTGCCAGCAGCACAGGCCCTAGCGGGAGGAGATACAATGAGCAGTTCTTC
>-|TRBV14|TRBJ2-1|TRBD2
CASSGLAGARSSYNEQFF
TGTGCCAGCAGCGGACTAGCGGGTGCTAGGAGCTCCTACAATGAGCAGTTCTTC
>many|TRBV5-1|TRBJ1-1|TRBD1
CASSTFPGQGWTEAFF
TGCGCCAGCAGCACTTTCCCGGGACAGGGGTGGACTGAAGCTTTCTTT
>many|TRBV14|TRBJ1-2|-
CASSPPKGRGIYGYTF
TGTGCCAGCAGCCCACCGAAGGGCAGGGGAATTTATGGCTACACCTTC
>few|TRBV28|TRBJ2-7|-
CASSLGEYYEQYF
TGTGCCAGCAGTTTAGGGGAATACTACGAGCAGTACTTC
>many|TRBV7-2|TRBJ2-1|TRBD2
CASSSSGVSSYNEQFF
TGTGCCAGCAGCTCGAGCGGGGTGAGCTCCTACAATGAGCAGTTCTTC
>many|TRBV10-3|TRBJ1-2|-
CAISEISQVTQYGYTF
TGTGCCATCAGTGAGATCAGTCAAGTCACCCAGTATGGCTACACCTTC
>many|TRBV7-9|TRBJ1-2|-
CASSLDTRSNYGYTF
TGTGCCAGCAGCTTAGACACGCGCTCCAACTATGGCTACACCTTC
>few|TRBV13|TRBJ2-4|-
CASSLDQGGENIQYF
TGTGCCAGCAGCTTAGACCAGGGGGGGGAGAACATTCAGTACTTC
>many|TRBV9|TRBJ1-2|-
CASTLGNQNYGYTF
TGTGCCAGCACCCTTGGGAATCAGAACTATGGCTACACCTTC
>many|TRBV24-1|TRBJ2-2|-
CATSDAQGPGELFF
TGTGCCACCAGTGATGCACAGGGTCCCGGGGAGCTGTTTTTT
>-|TRBV7-2|TRBJ1-5|TRBD1
CASSPTGGYQPQHF
TGTGCCAGCAGCCCGACAGGGGGCTATCAGCCCCAGCATTTT
>many|TRBV11-1|TRBJ2-1|TRBD2
CASIIGLAGGVSSYNEQFF
TGTGCCAGCATCATTGGACTAGCGGGAGGGGTGAGCTCCTACAATGAGCAGTTCTTC
>many|TRBV6-1|TRBJ1-5|TRBD1
CASRDRGFSNQPQHF
TGTGCCAGCAGGGACAGGGGGTTTAGCAATCAGCCCCAGCATTTT
>many|TRBV24-1|TRBJ2-1|TRBD1
CATSDPPGTGAIAYNEQFF
TGTGCCACCAGTGATCCCCCCGGGACAGGGGCAATCGCCTACAATGAGCAGTTCTTC
>many|TRBV15|TRBJ1-3|-
CATSPRGLHSGNTIYF
TGTGCCACCAGCCCCAGGGGACTGCACTCTGGAAACACCATATATTTT
>many|TRBV21-1|TRBJ2-1|-
CASSKGREKDNEQFF
TGTGCCAGCAGCAAAGGACGGGAGAAAGACAATGAGCAGTTCTTC
>many|TRBV4-2|TRBJ2-5|TRBD2
CASSQLAGGVETQYF
TGTGCCAGCAGCCAACTAGCGGGCGGAGTAGAGACCCAGTACTTC
>many|TRBV5-1|TRBJ2-7|-
CASSPEGGGVKQYF
TGCGCCAGCAGCCCGGAGGGGGGAGGAGTCAAGCAGTACTTC
>few|TRBV28|TRBJ2-7|TRBD2
CASSPLGAGGYEQYF
TGTGCCAGCAGCCCCCTGGGGGCGGGAGGGTACGAGCAGTACTTC
>many|TRBV29-1|TRBJ2-2|-
CSVFGQTGTGELFF
TGCAGCGTTTTCGGACAAACGGGGACCGGGGAGCTGTTTTTT
>many|TRBV6-1|TRBJ1-1|-
CASSEDRGRSSAFF
TGTGCCAGCAGTGAAGATCGGGGGAGGAGTTCAGCTTTCTTT
>few|TRBV5-1|TRBJ2-7|-
CASSQSFRDDEQYF
TGCGCCAGCAGCCAATCCTTCAGGGATGACGAGCAGTACTTC
>many|TRBV29-1|TRBJ2-3|TRBD2
CSVELAGGADTQYF
TGCAGCGTAGAGTTAGCGGGAGGGGCAGATACGCAGTATTTT
>many|TRBV5-1|TRBJ2-2|-
CASSLEVSLGGGELFF
TGCGCCAGCAGCTTGGAAGTTTCCCTCGGAGGCGGGGAGCTGTTTTTT
>many|TRBV7-2|TRBJ2-7|TRBD2
CASSLALGLADSYEQYF
TGTGCCAGCAGCTTAGCGCTAGGGCTAGCGGACTCCTACGAGCAGTACTTC
>many|TRBV4-3|TRBJ2-7|TRBD2
CASSQAGTSGYEQYF
TGCGCCAGCAGCCAGGCCGGGACTAGCGGCTACGAGCAGTACTTC
>few|TRBV7-3|TRBJ2-3|TRBD2
CASSLQVAGVADTQYF
TGTGCCAGCAGCTTGCAAGTAGCGGGGGTCGCAGATACGCAGTATTTT
>-|TRBV7-9|TRBJ1-2|-
CAILGVVGDYGYTF
TGTGCCATACTCGGGGTGGTTGGTGACTATGGCTACACCTTC
>few|TRBV7-2|TRBJ2-5|TRBD1
CASSLSWQGATRETQYF
TGTGCCAGCAGCTTAAGCTGGCAGGGGGCTACGAGGGAGACCCAGTACTTC
>many|TRBV7-9|TRBJ2-7|-
CASSLAGPDEQYF
TGTGCCAGCAGCTTGGCAGGGCCTGACGAGCAGTACTTC
>many|TRBV29-1|TRBJ2-1|-
CSVVKSSTYNEQFF
TGCAGCGTTGTCAAGAGCTCGACTTACAATGAGCAGTTCTTC
>-|TRBV6-1|TRBJ1-3|TRBD1
CASSRDRSGNTIYF
TGTGCCAGCAGTAGGGACAGGTCTGGAAACACCATATATTTT
>many|TRBV5-1|TRBJ2-3|-
CASSLGPSPGTDTQYF
TGCGCCAGCAGCTTGGGCCCTAGCCCCGGCACAGATACGCAGTATTTT
>many|TRBV20-1|TRBJ2-1|TRBD2
CSAKGLAYYNEQFF
TGCAGTGCTAAGGGACTAGCGTACTACAATGAGCAGTTCTTC
>many|TRBV12-5|TRBJ1-5|-
CASVLNGLPNQPQHF
TGTGCTAGTGTTTTGAACGGCCTCCCGAATCAGCCCCAGCATTTT
>many|TRBV11-2|TRBJ1-6|TRBD1
CASSSLNPSGTGDCF
TGTGCCAGCAGCTCCCTAAATCCCTCCGGGACAGGCGATTGTTTT
>-|TRBV7-7|TRBJ1-1|-
CASSPDRLTEAFF
TGTGCTAGCAGTCCGGACAGACTCACTGAAGCTTTCTTT
>-|TRBV27|TRBJ2-6|TRBD2
CASRGSGGGANVLTF
TGTGCCAGCAGAGGAAGCGGGGGCGGGGCCAACGTCCTGACTTTC
>-|TRBV4-3|TRBJ2-1|-
CASSQEGNGPWYF
TGCGCCAGCAGCCAAGAGGGGAACGGGCCTTGGTATTTC
>many|TRBV6-1|TRBJ1-2|TRBD1
CASRTGQGNYGYTF
TGTGCCAGCAGGACGGGACAGGGGAACTATGGCTACACCTTC
>many|TRBV9|TRBJ1-5|-
CASSVGQNNQPQHF
TGTGCCAGCAGCGTTGGACAGAACAATCAGCCCCAGCATTTT
>many|TRBV18|TRBJ1-6|-
CASSPAGNSYNSPLHF
TGTGCCAGCTCACCAGCAGGGAACTCCTATAATTCACCCCTCCACTTT
>many|TRBV10-3|TRBJ2-3|-
CAISEKTASTDTQYF
TGTGCCATCAGTGAGAAAACGGCTAGCACAGATACGCAGTATTTT